The 15 T cell receptor beta chains in this list originate from one sample, sequenced in a study of Ad26.COV2.S vaccination and SARS-CoV-2 variants. Sample treatment: around 19 received Ad26.COV2.S at low or high dose, single or two shots; five or six received placebo; per-sample allocation not given. All samples were drawn on day 63, counting from the first vaccine or placebo injection. Method: immunoSEQ multiplex PCR; TCRdb's copy keeps in-frame clones and lacks some. Seen here are hundreds of thousands of clones, about 87% observed once, and the top ten hold 6.4%. The sample here was peripheral blood, taken in a trial of Ad26.COV2.S vaccine versus placebo. The receptors were sampled from a person between 18 and 65 years old who received the Ad26.COV2.S COVID-19 vaccine or a placebo.

This rearrangement joins TRBV9 to TRBJ1-2, with D perhaps TRBD1 (6 bases). This CDR3 is 14 amino acids long. Germline V lookup: CDR1 SGDLS, CDR2 YYNGEE. V shed 0 bases and J shed 5 bases, with 11 bases lying between them. CDR3 bases: TGTGCCAGCAGCGTAGCGGGGACATCTTATGGCTACACCTTC. Residues: CASSVAGTSYGYTF.

This clone was recorded only once. V gene TRBV9 combines with J gene TRBJ2-7; D unresolved. V dropped 6 bases and J dropped 1 base, with 8 bases sitting between them. Germline V gives CDR1 SGDLS, CDR2 YYNGEE. CDR3 length: 12 amino acids. The CDR3 DNA is TGTGCCAGCATATCAGGTTCCTACGAGCAGTACTTC. As protein: CASISGSYEQYF.

The chain uses TRBV6-5 and TRBJ2-3; weak D call: TRBD1 (7 bases). CDR1 is MNHEY, CDR2 SVGAGI, per germline. The CDR3 is made up of 15 amino acids. Trimming took 7 bases from V and 2 from J, leaving 16 bases between them. CDR3 sequence: CASINSGGYTDTQYF. The CDR3 bases are TGTGCCAGCATTAACTCAGGGGGGTACACAGATACGCAGTATTTT.

This chain's CDR3 is CASSRTGSEAFF. The CDR3 DNA sequence: TGTGCCAGCAGCAGAACGGGAAGTGAAGCTTTCTTT. The J gene is TRBJ1-1, the V gene TRBV6-2 or TRBV6-3, with D unclear. CDR1 is MNHEY and CDR2 is SVGEGT in the germline V gene. This CDR3 spans 12 amino acids. The V gene lost 6 bases and the J gene lost 7 bases, with 12 bases spanning the gap.

This chain links TRBV7-2 with TRBJ2-6, with D perhaps being TRBD1 or TRBD2 (5 bases each). V lost 6 bases, J lost 0 bases, and 21 bases lay in between. Germline CDR1 and CDR2: SGHTA and FQGNSA. The CDR3 consists of 19 residues. Here the CDR3 reads CASSLLTGTTTSGANVLTF. The CDR3 DNA reads as TGTGCCAGCAGTTTACTAACCGGGACGACGACCTCTGGGGCCAACGTCCTGACTTTC.

Only a few counts were recorded for this clone. The chain carries TRBV4-3 and TRBJ1-2; 10 bases align to TRBD1. CDR1 and CDR2 from the germline V gene are LGHNA and YSLEER. The CDR3 is 17 amino acids. The trim removed 0 bases at V and 4 bases at J, leaving 8 bases unmatched. The CDR3 coding sequence is TGCGCCAGCAGCCAAGATATAGAGGACAGGGGGATCTATGGCTACACCTTC. As protein: CASSQDIEDRGIYGYTF.

As concerns this clone: A far larger clone lies a single base away; this is likely a read error. The chain links TRBV27 to TRBJ2-2; D uncertain. V lost 3 bases and J 3 bases, leaving 2 bases between the germline ends. The CDR3 is 12 amino acids. Per the germline V gene, CDR1 is MNHEY and CDR2 is SMNVEV (reference sequence). The CDR3 loop reads CASSFHTGELFF. The CDR3 DNA is TGTGCCAGCAGTTTCCACACCGGGGAGCTGTTTTTT.

The chain links TRBV7-8 to TRBJ1-2; TRBD1 matches 9 bases. With 1 base clipped from V and 7 bases from J, the junction kept 10 bases outside the gene matches. CDR1 SGHVS and CDR2 FQNEAQ come from the germline V gene. The CDR3 loop spans 16 amino acids. CDR3 bases: TGTGCCAGCAGCTTAGACAGGGGGCTTAGGGCGGCTGGCTACACCTTC. The encoded protein is CASSLDRGLRAAGYTF.

The rearrangement joins TRBV6-5 to TRBJ2-7; a possible D gene is TRBD2 (5 bases). Germline V gene lookup returns CDR1 MNHEY and CDR2 SVGAGI. The germline V and J ends were trimmed by 8 bases and 0 bases, with 11 bases remaining between them. The CDR3 contains 13 residues. The CDR3 bases are TGTGCCAGCGCAAAGAGGGTCTCCTACGAGCAGTACTTC. The encoded protein is CASAKRVSYEQYF.

The table lists this clone with a count of one. This chain connects TRBV7-9 to TRBJ2-1, with 9 bases aligning to TRBD1. With 1 base clipped from V and 3 bases from J, the junction kept 4 bases outside the gene matches. Per germline, CDR1 SEHNR and CDR2 FQNEAQ (reference sequence). This CDR3 comprises 16 residues. The CDR3 nucleotides are TGTGCCAGCAGCTTAGGGACAGGGGACAGCTACAATGAGCAGTTCTTC. Translation gives CASSLGTGDSYNEQFF.

CDR3 sequence (DNA): TGTGCCAGCAGTTTATACGGGGAAGCCTACGAGCAGTACTTC. It yields the protein CASSLYGEAYEQYF. This chain connects TRBV28 to TRBJ2-7, with D possibly matching TRBD2 (5 bases). The CDR3 spans 14 residues. With 1 base removed from V and 2 bases from J, the gap between germline ends came to 9 bases. The germline V gene has CDR1 MDHEN and CDR2 SYDVKM.

V gene TRBV27 combines with J gene TRBJ1-5; 8 positions match TRBD1. From germline, CDR1 is MNHEY and CDR2 SMNVEV (reference sequence). This CDR3 is built from 14 residues. The V and J ends lost 5 bases and 12 bases, in that order; junction bases with no gene match: 12. Written as DNA, the CDR3 is TGTGCCAGCAGTCCCGAAACTAACAGGGGGTTCCAGCATTTT. It encodes CASSPETNRGFQHF.

The sample holds one count of this clone. The CDR3 loop is CASSLLGEATEAFF. The CDR3 region has the DNA TGTGCCAGCAGCTTACTTGGGGAGGCCACTGAAGCTTTCTTT. The chain joins TRBV11-1 to TRBJ1-1; D gene uncertain. Trimming stripped 2 bases from V and 4 bases from J, with 11 bases between. From germline, CDR1 is SGHAT and CDR2 FQDESV (reference sequence). This CDR3 has 14 amino acids.

The gene calls are TRBV19 and TRBJ2-3, with TRBD2 as a possible D gene (7 bases). The V gene lost 0 bases and the J gene lost 4 bases, with 14 bases spanning the gap. Per germline, CDR1 LNHDA and CDR2 SQIVND (reference sequence). The CDR3 runs 16 residues. CDR3 amino acids: CASSIDGGGRSDTQYF. CDR3 nucleotide sequence: TGTGCCAGTAGTATAGATGGGGGGGGCCGCTCAGATACGCAGTATTTT.

This sequence joins TRBV6-2 or TRBV6-3 and TRBJ1-1, with 7 bases aligning to TRBD1. CDR1 and CDR2 (germline): MNHEY, SVGEGT. V gave up 2 bases and J gave up 3 bases; unmatched junction bases: 3. This CDR3 has 14 residues. CDR3 in amino acids: CASSYPTGHTEAFF. As DNA, the CDR3 is TGTGCCAGCAGTTACCCGACAGGGCACACTGAAGCTTTCTTT.